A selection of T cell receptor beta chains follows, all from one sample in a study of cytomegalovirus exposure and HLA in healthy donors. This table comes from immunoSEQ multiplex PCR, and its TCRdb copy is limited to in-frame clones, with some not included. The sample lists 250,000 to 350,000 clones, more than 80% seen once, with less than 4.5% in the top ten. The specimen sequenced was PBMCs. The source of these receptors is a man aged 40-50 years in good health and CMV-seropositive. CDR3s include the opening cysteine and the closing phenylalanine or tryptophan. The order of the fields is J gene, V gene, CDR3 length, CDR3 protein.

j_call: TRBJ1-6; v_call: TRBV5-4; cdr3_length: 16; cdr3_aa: CASSLTGSSYNSPLHF
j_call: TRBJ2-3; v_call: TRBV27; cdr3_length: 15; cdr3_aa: CASRTSGSGTDTQYF
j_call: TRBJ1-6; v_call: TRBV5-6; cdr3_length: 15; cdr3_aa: CASSFWTGGNSPLHF
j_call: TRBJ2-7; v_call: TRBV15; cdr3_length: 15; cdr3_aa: CATSRAARGSFEQYF
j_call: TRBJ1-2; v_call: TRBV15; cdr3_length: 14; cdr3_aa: CATSKAGGNYGYTF
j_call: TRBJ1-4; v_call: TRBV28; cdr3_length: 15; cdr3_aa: CASSSPGTVNEKLFF
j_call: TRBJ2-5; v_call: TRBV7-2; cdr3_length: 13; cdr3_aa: CASSTGELGTQYF
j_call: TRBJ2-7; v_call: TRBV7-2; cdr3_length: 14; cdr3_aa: CASSWDSNPYEQYF
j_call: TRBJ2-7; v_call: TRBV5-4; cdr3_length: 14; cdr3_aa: CASSLWTRGGEQYF
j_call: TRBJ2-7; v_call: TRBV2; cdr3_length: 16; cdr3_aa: CASSEPGTEKNYEQYF
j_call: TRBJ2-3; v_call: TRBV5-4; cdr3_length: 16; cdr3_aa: CASSLVASGIIDTQYF
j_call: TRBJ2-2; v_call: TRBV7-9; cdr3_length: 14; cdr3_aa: CASSGRGNTGELFF
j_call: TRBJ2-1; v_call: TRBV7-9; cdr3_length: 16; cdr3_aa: CASSPRLAREMIQQFF
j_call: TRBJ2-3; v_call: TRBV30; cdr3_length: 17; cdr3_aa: CAWSVPGLDLRTDTQYF
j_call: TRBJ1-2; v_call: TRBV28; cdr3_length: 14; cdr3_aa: CASSFGDLNYGYTF
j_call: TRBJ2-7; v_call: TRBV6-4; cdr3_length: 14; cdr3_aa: CASSPEGQGGEQYF
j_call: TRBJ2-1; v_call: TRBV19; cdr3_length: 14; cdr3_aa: CASSIVPSHNEQFF
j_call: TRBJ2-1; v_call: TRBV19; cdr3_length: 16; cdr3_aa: CASSTTGGLLYNEQFF
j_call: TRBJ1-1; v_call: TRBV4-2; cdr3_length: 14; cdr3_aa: CASPKGQANTEAFF